The 25 T cell receptor beta chains below all came from one sample that was sequenced in a study of CD8+CD57+ T cells in acquired aplastic anemia. The study profiled TCR beta VDJ and CDR3 using genomic DNA as template. TCRdb called the reads again in MiXCR, with one record for every CDR3 protein. The sample comprises over 250,000 distinct CDR3 sequences, around three fifths of which are singletons, and approximately 1.3% rests with the top ten. Sequencing involved patients with CD8+CD57+ cell expansion previously shown by flow cytometry. The material sequenced was sorted CD4+, CD8+, or CD8+CD57+ T cells (not recorded which) from PBMCs. The receptors originated from a human donor with aplastic anemia.

This clonotype turned up a few times. This chain connects TRBV7-8 to TRBJ1-2, with D perhaps TRBD1 (5 bases). The CDR3 has 15 amino acids. V dropped 5 bases and J dropped 4 bases, with 17 bases sitting between them. CDR1 SGHVS and CDR2 FQNEAQ come from the germline V gene. CDR3 in amino acids: CASSQAGTAGYGYTF. For the CDR3, the DNA is TGTGCCAGCAGCCAAGCCGGGACGGCGGGCTATGGCTACACCTTC.

Only a few counts were recorded for this clonotype. DNA for the CDR3: TGTGCCAGCAGTGCCCCACCGGGACAGAGTCTGGCGGATGGCTACACCTTC. Amino acids: CASSAPPGQSLADGYTF. V usage is TRBV9 and J usage is TRBJ1-2, with 7 bases fitting TRBD1. V shed 5 bases, J shed 6 bases, and the junction held 19 bases outside the gene matches. This CDR3 has 17 residues. The germline CDR1 and CDR2 sequences are SGDLS and YYNGEE.

This clonotype occurred many times. The genes are TRBV2 and TRBJ1-5, with 9 bases that match TRBD1. Germline assignment: CDR1 SNHLY and CDR2 FYNNEI. This CDR3 is built from 15 residues. The ends lost 7 bases at V and 6 bases at J; junction bases unmatched: 10. CDR3 bases: TGTGCCAGCACTGGGGACAGGGTAGGTGGTCAGCCCCAGCATTTT. Its translation is CASTGDRVGGQPQHF.

This clonotype has a count of ten or more. J is TRBJ1-1 and V is TRBV10-3, with D maybe TRBD1 (5 bases). CDR1 is ENHRY, CDR2 SYGVKD, per germline. V shed 6 bases and J shed 2 bases, with 10 bases lying between them. The CDR3 spans 13 residues. CDR3 region: CAISFDSNTEAFF. In nucleotides, the CDR3 is TGTGCCATCAGCTTCGACAGCAACACTGAAGCTTTCTTT.

J is TRBJ2-2 and V is TRBV7-2; possibly TRBD1 for D (5 bases). The CDR3 is 14 residues long. The germline V and J ends were trimmed by 1 base and 6 bases, with 9 bases remaining between them. Germline CDR1 is SGHTA and CDR2 is FQGNSA. The CDR3 protein is CASSLVLGPGELFF. CDR3 in DNA: TGTGCCAGCAGCTTAGTTTTGGGGCCCGGGGAGCTGTTTTTT.

The rearrangement links TRBV11-3 to TRBJ2-7; D is uncertain. The V gene lost 1 base and the J gene lost 3 bases, with 10 bases spanning the gap. The CDR3 contains 14 residues. Per germline, CDR1 SGHNT and CDR2 YENEEA. The CDR3 here is CASSLGRASYEQYF. In nucleotides, the CDR3 is TGTGCCAGCAGCTTAGGTCGGGCCAGCTACGAGCAGTACTTC.

The V gene is TRBV6-1, the J gene TRBJ2-3, with D possibly being TRBD1 or TRBD2 (6 bases each). Germline V gene data show CDR1 as MNHNS and CDR2 as SASEGT. Between the trimmed V and J ends, which lost 7 bases and 1 base, there was a span of 12 bases. The CDR3 contains 14 residues. The DNA for the CDR3 is TGTGCCAGCAAGAGGGGGGCAGGCACAGATACGCAGTATTTT. Encoded protein: CASKRGAGTDTQYF.

The chain links TRBV7-6 to TRBJ1-1; possibly TRBD1 for D (5 bases). Germline loops: CDR1 SGHVS, CDR2 FNYEAQ. V was trimmed by 1 base and J by 4 bases, leaving 10 bases between them. The CDR3 runs to 14 residues. CDR3 protein: CASSLVLQGTEAFF. CDR3 coding DNA: TGTGCCAGCAGCTTAGTATTGCAGGGCACTGAAGCTTTCTTT.

The chain links TRBV7-9 to TRBJ1-6; D is perhaps TRBD1 (6 bases). V was shortened by 3 bases and J by 10 bases, with 16 bases between the two germline ends. The CDR3 sequence is 15 residues long. CDR1 is SEHNR and CDR2 is FQNEAQ in the germline V gene (reference sequence). The CDR3: CASSLGGDTSSPLHF. The DNA of the CDR3 is TGTGCCAGCAGCTTGGGCGGGGACACCAGCTCACCCCTCCACTTT.

The chain is built from TRBV20-1 and TRBJ2-3; the D is unclear. The CDR3 spans 11 residues. CDR1 DFQATT and CDR2 SNEGSKA come from the germline V gene (reference sequence). V lost 3 bases and J lost 6, with 7 bases in between. For the CDR3, the DNA is TGCAGTGCTAGGAAAGCGGATACGCAGTATTTT. As protein: CSARKADTQYF.

The V gene is TRBV20-1, the J gene TRBJ2-7; the match to TRBD2 covers 13 bases. This CDR3 has 14 residues. The V and J ends lost 6 bases and 2 bases, in that order; junction bases with no gene match: 4. The germline gives CDR1 DFQATT, CDR2 SNEGSKA (reference sequence). Here the CDR3 reads CSATGTSGTYEQYF. The CDR3 DNA reads TGCAGTGCCACCGGGACTAGCGGGACCTACGAGCAGTACTTC.

V usage is TRBV11-1 and J usage is TRBJ1-2, with 7 bases fitting TRBD1. V dropped 5 bases and J dropped 6; count of bases not matched to a gene: 12. The germline V gene has CDR1 SGHAT and CDR2 FQDESV (reference sequence). This CDR3 comprises 15 residues. The DNA for the CDR3 is TGTGCCAGCAGCCCTACAGCCGGGACAGCCGATGGCTACACCTTC. It yields the protein CASSPTAGTADGYTF. Combining the CDR3 with reference TRBV11-1 and TRBJ1-2 gives the whole variable domain EAEVAQSPRYKITEKSQAVAFWCDPISGHATLYWYRQILGQGPELLVQFQDESVVDDSQLPKDRFSAERLKGVDSTLKIQPAELGDSAMYLCASSPTAGTADGYTFGSGTRLTVV.

The table lists this clonotype with a few counts. The V gene is TRBV15, the J gene TRBJ1-6, with TRBD1 matching 8 bases. This CDR3 has 16 amino acids. Per the germline V gene, CDR1 is LNHNV and CDR2 is YYDKDF (reference sequence). V gave up 0 bases and J gave up 10 bases; unmatched junction bases: 8. The CDR3 region has the DNA TGTGCCACCAGCAGAGATCCCAGTACAGGGGGGTCACCCCTCCACTTT. Amino acids: CATSRDPSTGGSPLHF.

The V and J genes are TRBV19 and TRBJ1-6; 11 bases are a match to TRBD1. J gave up 10 bases and V 7 bases, and 9 bases lay outside the gene matches. The CDR3 loop spans 15 amino acids. Germline V gene data show CDR1 as LNHDA and CDR2 as SQIVND (reference sequence). The CDR3: CASTDRGLSGSPLHF. CDR3 bases: TGTGCCAGTACGGACAGGGGGCTTTCGGGGTCACCCCTCCACTTT.

This chain connects TRBV7-6 to TRBJ1-2; TRBD1 is a possible D gene (6 bases). Looked up from germline, CDR1 is SGHVS and CDR2 is FNYEAQ. Trimming left V 2 bases short and J 10 bases short, with 20 bases between. The CDR3 contains 15 residues. The chain's CDR3 is CASSLNPEQGGDYTF. CDR3 nucleotides: TGTGCCAGCAGCTTAAACCCGGAACAGGGAGGTGACTACACCTTC.

The chain employs TRBV20-1 and TRBJ1-4; 8 bases line up with TRBD1. The CDR3 loop spans 16 amino acids. In germline, CDR1 is DFQATT, CDR2 SNEGSKA (reference sequence). V dropped 6 bases and J dropped 4; count of bases not matched to a gene: 13. CDR3 sequence: CSAPPSGGKGNEKLFF. CDR3 DNA: TGCAGTGCCCCGCCCTCAGGGGGCAAGGGTAATGAAAAACTGTTTTTT.

About this clonotype itself: A junction end diverges from the germline sequence, so it may reflect a read error. V and J are TRBV7-9 and TRBJ1-2, with D perhaps TRBD1 (6 bases). In germline, CDR1 is SEHNR, CDR2 FQNEAQ (reference sequence). CDR3 length: 14 amino acids. The CDR3 DNA reads as TGCGCCAGCAGCTTGGAAAGGGGGTTTGATGGCTACACCTTC. The encoded protein is CASSLERGFDGYTF.

The chain uses TRBV15 and TRBJ2-2; D not certain. The CDR3 totals 16 residues. V gave up 1 base and J gave up 2 bases, with 11 bases separating them. Germline V gene sequence: CDR1 LNHNV, CDR2 YYDKDF (reference sequence). The CDR3 loop reads CATSRAETLNTGELFF. The DNA of the CDR3 is TGTGCCACCAGCAGAGCTGAGACCCTCAACACCGGGGAGCTGTTTTTT.

The chain links TRBV9 to TRBJ2-2; D call uncertain. Looked up from germline, CDR1 is SGDLS and CDR2 is YYNGEE. This CDR3 is built from 13 residues. The V gene lost 0 bases and the J gene lost 6 bases, with 6 bases spanning the gap. The CDR3 protein is CASSVGEAGELFF. The CDR3 region has the DNA TGTGCCAGCAGCGTAGGAGAAGCCGGGGAGCTGTTTTTT.

CDR3: CASSLAGAPRDTQYF. CDR3 sequence (DNA): TGTGCCAGCAGCTTAGCTGGCGCGCCGAGAGATACGCAGTATTTT. The chain carries TRBV7-8 and TRBJ2-3; D is unresolved. Germline assignment: CDR1 SGHVS and CDR2 FQNEAQ. With 0 bases removed from V and 5 bases from J, the gap between germline ends came to 12 bases. This CDR3 is 15 amino acids long.

This clonotype was found many times. The rearrangement joins TRBV4-1 to TRBJ2-3, with D tentatively TRBD2 (6 bases). The V and J ends lost 5 bases and 0 bases respectively, with 9 bases between them. Germline V CDR1 and CDR2: MGHRA, YSYEKL. The CDR3 contains 14 residues. The CDR3, as DNA: TGCGCCAGCAGCGGGGACTTAAGCACAGATACGCAGTATTTT. Its translation is CASSGDLSTDTQYF.

A single count supports this clonotype. V and J are TRBV5-1 and TRBJ1-6; 8 nucleotides line up with TRBD1. The CDR3 sequence is 16 residues long. Looked up from germline, CDR1 is SGHRS and CDR2 is YFSETQ. J gave up 7 bases and V 0 bases, and 6 bases lay outside the gene matches. CDR3 nucleotide sequence: TGCGCCAGCAGCTTGGCCGGGACAGGAGTAAATTCACCCCTCCACTTT. Encoded protein: CASSLAGTGVNSPLHF.

This chain's CDR3 is CASSGEALKAFF. In DNA form, the CDR3 reads TGTGCCAGCAGCGGAGAAGCCTTGAAAGCTTTCTTT. J is TRBJ1-1 and V is TRBV2; D uncertain. This CDR3 comprises 12 residues. Trimming took off 6 bases at V and 9 bases at J, with 14 bases between the two ends. CDR1 SNHLY and CDR2 FYNNEI come from the germline V gene.

This clonotype was seen ten or more times. This chain links TRBV5-1 with TRBJ1-1; D perhaps matches TRBD1 (5 bases). The germline V and J ends were trimmed by 0 bases and 1 base, with 10 bases remaining between them. The CDR3 length is 15 residues. Looked up from germline, CDR1 is SGHRS and CDR2 is YFSETQ. The CDR3 here is CASSLDGHSNTEAFF. The CDR3 DNA reads as TGCGCCAGCAGCTTGGATGGACATTCGAACACTGAAGCTTTCTTT.

This clonotype was counted at least ten times. The CDR3 DNA sequence: TGTGCCAGCACCGGAGACAGGGGCTTTGGAAAACTGTTTTTT. It yields the protein CASTGDRGFGKLFF. The chain has TRBV5-6 and TRBJ1-4; 8 nucleotides agree with TRBD1. The CDR3 consists of 14 residues. J gave up 10 bases and V 6 bases, and 11 bases lay outside the gene matches. Germline-derived CDR1 and CDR2 are SGHDT and YYEEEE.